The subject of this entry is one T cell receptor beta chain. The plating included some 200,000 irradiated, violet-dye-labeled stimulator cells together with some 200,000 CFSE-labeled responder cells. Profiling relied on immunoSEQ multiplex PCR, and the TCRdb table lists in-frame clones only, not all of them. The data show approximately 1,600 clones, about 60% seen once. The data belong to a study of graft-versus-host responses after intestinal transplantation. Overall study context: Anti-thymocyte globulin induction, then tacrolimus and steroids for roughly 3 years, went to all recipients. The study's findings and limits: Recipient marrow held GvH clones, some first seen in ileum or blood. Levels of circulating GvH clones at their peak were associated with early post-transplant HvG declines.

This sequence was found in a human patient who was an organ donor for intestinal transplantation. The sequences come from alloreactive CD8+ T cells from a mixed lymphocyte reaction culture, collected before transplantation. Specified subset: CFSE-low proliferating T cells sorted from roughly 6-day pre-transplant mixed lymphocyte reaction (GvH or HvG direction).

In DNA form, the CDR3 reads TGTGCCAGCAGGTCTGACAGAAGCTCCTACAATGAGCAGTTCTTC. Translation gives CASRSDRSSYNEQFF. The chain joins TRBV11-3 to TRBJ2-1; D is possibly TRBD1 (5 bases). Germline V lookup: CDR1 SGHNT, CDR2 YENEEA. Trimming pared 6 bases from V and 0 bases from J, leaving 12 bases between. The CDR3 length is 15 residues.